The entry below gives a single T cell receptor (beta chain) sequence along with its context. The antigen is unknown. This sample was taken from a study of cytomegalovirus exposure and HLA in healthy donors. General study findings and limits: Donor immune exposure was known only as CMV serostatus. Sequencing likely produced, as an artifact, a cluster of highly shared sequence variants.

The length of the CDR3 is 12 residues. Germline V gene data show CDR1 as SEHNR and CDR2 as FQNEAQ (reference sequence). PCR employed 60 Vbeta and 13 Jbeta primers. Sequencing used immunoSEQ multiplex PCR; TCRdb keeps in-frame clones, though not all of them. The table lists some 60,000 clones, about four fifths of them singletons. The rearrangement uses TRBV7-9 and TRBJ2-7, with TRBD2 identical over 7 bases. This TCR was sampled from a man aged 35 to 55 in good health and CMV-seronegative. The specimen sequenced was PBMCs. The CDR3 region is CSSGAGGYEQYV. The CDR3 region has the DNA TGTTCCAGCGGGGCAGGTGGCTACGAGCAGTACGTC.